The source of this T cell receptor (beta chain) is a study of PD-L1 blockade in urothelial cancer. In the study overall: Beginning around 2014, patients received atezolizumab, given as 1,200 mg intravenously every 3 weeks. About 85% of the 29 patients were males with bladder-origin urothelial cancer. Median T cell yield from blood was approximately 150,000.

The time point denotes: pretreatment peripheral blood. Data came from immunoSEQ multiplex PCR; TCRdb stores just in-frame clones and leaves some out. Here the sample spans 85,000 to 95,000 clones, around 92% being singletons. Germline V CDR1 and CDR2: MNHNS, SASEGT. With 5 bases clipped from V and 10 bases from J, the junction kept 8 bases outside the gene matches. The CDR3 contains 12 residues. The chain recombines TRBV6-1 with TRBJ2-7; TRBD1 matches 7 bases. Sequencing was performed on PBMCs, taken around atezolizumab (anti-PD-L1) treatment. The clonotype comes from a woman over 75 with urothelial cancer. The CDR3 spells CASSFRDSRQYF. In DNA, the CDR3 is TGTGCCAGCAGTTTTCGGGACAGTAGACAGTACTTC.